This is a list of T cell receptor beta chains from one sample in a study of a mutant IDH1 vaccine in newly diagnosed glioma. Their recognized antigens are unknown. TCRdb's table, derived via immunoSEQ multiplex PCR, lists solely in-frame clones and lacks some. This table has some 50,000 clones, almost 65% appearing once. Sequences were derived from peripheral blood mononuclear cells (PBMCs), sampled from a glioma patient whose treatment included an IDH1 peptide vaccine. These receptor sequences come from a man in his forties with glioma. Some clones in this sample may be carry-over from other donors' samples. CDR3s include the opening cysteine and the closing phenylalanine or tryptophan. The order of the fields is J gene, V gene, CDR3 protein.

J gene: TRBJ2-7; V gene: TRBV7-6; CDR3 protein: CASSLYSGTYEQYF
J gene: TRBJ2-3; V gene: TRBV5-1; CDR3 protein: CASSLARRAQDTQYF
J gene: TRBJ1-3; V gene: TRBV29-1; CDR3 protein: CSVDGGNTIYF
J gene: TRBJ2-6; V gene: TRBV7-9; CDR3 protein: CASSFMGQHSGANVLTF
J gene: TRBJ1-1; V gene: TRBV7-2; CDR3 protein: CASSLFRLAEAFF
J gene: TRBJ1-1; V gene: TRBV7-8; CDR3 protein: CASSPWDSSNTEAFF
J gene: TRBJ2-7; V gene: TRBV10-3; CDR3 protein: CAIGTVNSYEQYF
J gene: TRBJ2-3; V gene: TRBV5-1; CDR3 protein: CASSWGQADTQYF
J gene: TRBJ2-7; V gene: TRBV18; CDR3 protein: CASSPQRTPPYEQYF
J gene: TRBJ2-1; V gene: TRBV7-9; CDR3 protein: CASSSGALSSYNEQFF
J gene: TRBJ1-5; V gene: TRBV6-6; CDR3 protein: CASRGPHGNQPQHF
J gene: TRBJ1-1; V gene: TRBV19; CDR3 protein: CASRARTEAFF
J gene: TRBJ2-2; V gene: TRBV7-9; CDR3 protein: CASSPDRGTGELFF
J gene: TRBJ1-4; V gene: TRBV15; CDR3 protein: CATSRDRGQEKLFF
J gene: TRBJ1-5; V gene: TRBV6-6; CDR3 protein: CASSSGPGRSNQPQHF
J gene: TRBJ1-2; V gene: TRBV5-6; CDR3 protein: CASSRRAGDGYTF
J gene: TRBJ2-7; V gene: TRBV29-1; CDR3 protein: CSATRGAGFDEQYF
J gene: TRBJ2-7; V gene: TRBV5-4; CDR3 protein: CASSATGRHEQYF
J gene: TRBJ2-7; V gene: TRBV5-4; CDR3 protein: CASSPGGGGSPYEQYF
J gene: TRBJ1-4; V gene: TRBV7-9; CDR3 protein: CASHPTVGGRGEKLFF
J gene: TRBJ2-7; V gene: TRBV11-2; CDR3 protein: CASSLGTPYGQYF
J gene: TRBJ1-5; V gene: TRBV30; CDR3 protein: CAWSVGFGPQHF
J gene: TRBJ2-1; V gene: TRBV5-6; CDR3 protein: CASSPGGYNEQFF
J gene: TRBJ1-4; V gene: TRBV7-2; CDR3 protein: CASSSQTGSNEKLFF
J gene: TRBJ1-4; V gene: TRBV14; CDR3 protein: CASSLGGQGNEKLFF
J gene: TRBJ1-2; V gene: TRBV15; CDR3 protein: CATSRDRASWGYTF
J gene: TRBJ1-4; V gene: TRBV19; CDR3 protein: CASSIGVATNEKLFF
J gene: TRBJ2-3; V gene: TRBV19; CDR3 protein: CASSIGLAGGTDTQYF
J gene: TRBJ2-3; V gene: TRBV2; CDR3 protein: CASLLLDTQYF
J gene: TRBJ2-7; V gene: TRBV7-2; CDR3 protein: CASSFNGGDYEQYF
J gene: TRBJ1-4; V gene: TRBV7-9; CDR3 protein: CASSSLEGGKLFF
J gene: TRBJ2-3; V gene: TRBV5-6; CDR3 protein: CASSFRTGETDTQYF
J gene: TRBJ2-7; V gene: TRBV7-2; CDR3 protein: CASSTQGYYEQYF
J gene: TRBJ2-7; V gene: TRBV6-6; CDR3 protein: CASSYETAAEQYF
J gene: TRBJ1-1; V gene: TRBV7-8; CDR3 protein: CASSLRNVGAFF
J gene: TRBJ2-1; V gene: TRBV19; CDR3 protein: CASSIEWTIAPKNEQFF
J gene: TRBJ1-2; V gene: TRBV4-1; CDR3 protein: CASSQGGQGRADYGYTF
J gene: TRBJ1-4; V gene: TRBV5-1; CDR3 protein: CASSQGTGENEKLFF
J gene: TRBJ1-3; V gene: TRBV5-6; CDR3 protein: CASSYRQFRLSGNTIYF
J gene: TRBJ2-1; V gene: TRBV6-5; CDR3 protein: CASSYDRGNEQFF
J gene: TRBJ2-3; V gene: TRBV5-1; CDR3 protein: CASSSPTGTGDTQYF
J gene: TRBJ2-7; V gene: TRBV7-2; CDR3 protein: CASSSGQGAGEQYF
J gene: TRBJ1-1; V gene: TRBV4-1; CDR3 protein: CASSQGLGLMNTEAFF
J gene: TRBJ1-2; V gene: TRBV7-9; CDR3 protein: CASSFEGAGYGYTF
J gene: TRBJ2-1; V gene: TRBV4-1; CDR3 protein: CASRAETANEQFF
J gene: TRBJ2-4; V gene: TRBV9; CDR3 protein: CASSPQGTSGKNIQYF